This section outlines one TCR beta chain sequence together with its context. The antigen remains undetermined. These data belong to a study of cytomegalovirus exposure and HLA in healthy donors. Study-level findings and limits: TCR beta chains associated with HLA were, in a later analysis, more clonally expanded than equally common others.

Germline trimming cut 0 bases from V and 3 bases from J; bases unmatched to any gene: 12. The length of the CDR3 is 18 residues. The V gene's germline CDR1 is SGHRS and CDR2 YFSETQ. PCR primers comprised 60 Vbeta and 13 Jbeta primers. Repertoires were generated with immunoSEQ multiplex PCR, while TCRdb's copy carries only in-frame clones and drops some. The repertoire includes about 120,000 clones, 65% to 90% of them detected once, and 2.1% sits in the top ten. The receptor was isolated from a man aged 25 to 45 in good health and CMV-seronegative. Material: PBMCs. The J gene is TRBJ2-3, the V gene TRBV5-1; 8 nucleotides align to TRBD2. The CDR3 coding sequence is TGCGCCAGCAGCTTGGCTGCGGGGGGCGCCCCTGGGACAGATACGCAGTATTTT. It translates to CASSLAAGGAPGTDTQYF.